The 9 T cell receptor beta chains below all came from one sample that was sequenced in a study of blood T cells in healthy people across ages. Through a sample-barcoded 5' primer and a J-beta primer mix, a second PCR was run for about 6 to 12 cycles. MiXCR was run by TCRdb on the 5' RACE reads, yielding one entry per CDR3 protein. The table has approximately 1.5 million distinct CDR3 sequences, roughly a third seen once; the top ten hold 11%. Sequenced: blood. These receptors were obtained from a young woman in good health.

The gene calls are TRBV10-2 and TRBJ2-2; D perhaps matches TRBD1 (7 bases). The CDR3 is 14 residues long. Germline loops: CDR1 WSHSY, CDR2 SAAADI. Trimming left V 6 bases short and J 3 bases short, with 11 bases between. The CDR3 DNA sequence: TGCGCCAGCAGCTCCAGGGGGGACACCGGGGAGCTGTTTTTT. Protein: CASSSRGDTGELFF.

The CDR3 DNA is TGCGCCAGCAGCCCACTAGCTTCTAGCACAGATACGCAGTATTTT. It translates to CASSPLASSTDTQYF. This rearrangement joins TRBV5-1 to TRBJ2-3, with TRBD2 as a possible D gene (6 bases). V was shortened by 4 bases and J by 0 bases, with 12 bases between the two germline ends. Germline V gives CDR1 SGHRS, CDR2 YFSETQ. CDR3 length: 15 residues.

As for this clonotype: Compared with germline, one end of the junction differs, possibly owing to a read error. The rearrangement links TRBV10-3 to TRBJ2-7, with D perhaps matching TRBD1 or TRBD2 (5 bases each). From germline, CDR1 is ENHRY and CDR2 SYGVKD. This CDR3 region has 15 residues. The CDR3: CVIKRSREAPSEQYF. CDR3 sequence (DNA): TGTGTCATCAAGCGGAGCAGGGAAGCCCCTAGCGAGCAGTACTTC.

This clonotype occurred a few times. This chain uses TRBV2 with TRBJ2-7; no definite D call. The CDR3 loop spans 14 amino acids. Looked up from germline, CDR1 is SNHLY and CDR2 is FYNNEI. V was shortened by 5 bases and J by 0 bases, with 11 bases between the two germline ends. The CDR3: CASSSSESSYEQYF. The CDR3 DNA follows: TGTGCCAGCAGTTCCAGCGAAAGCTCCTACGAGCAGTACTTC.

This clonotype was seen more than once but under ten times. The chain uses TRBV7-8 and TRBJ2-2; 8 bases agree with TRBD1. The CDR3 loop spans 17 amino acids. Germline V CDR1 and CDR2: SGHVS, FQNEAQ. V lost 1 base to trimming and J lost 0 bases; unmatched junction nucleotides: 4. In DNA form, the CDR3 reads TGTGCCAGCAGCTTAGGGACAGGGATTACGAACACCGGGGAGCTGTTTTTT. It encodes CASSLGTGITNTGELFF.

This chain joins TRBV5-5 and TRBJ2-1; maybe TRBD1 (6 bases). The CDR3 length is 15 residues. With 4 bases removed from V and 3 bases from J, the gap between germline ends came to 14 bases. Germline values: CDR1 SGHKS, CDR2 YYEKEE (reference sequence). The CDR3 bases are TGTGCCAGCAGCCACAACAGGGCCGGCTACAATGAGCAGTTCTTC. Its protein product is CASSHNRAGYNEQFF.

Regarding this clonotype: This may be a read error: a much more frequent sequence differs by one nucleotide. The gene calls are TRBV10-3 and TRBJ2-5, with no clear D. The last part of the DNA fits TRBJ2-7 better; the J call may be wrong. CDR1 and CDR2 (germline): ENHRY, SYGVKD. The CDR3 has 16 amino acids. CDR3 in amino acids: CAISESTTRFSYEQYF. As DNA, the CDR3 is TGTGCCATCAGTGAGTCGACCACCCGATTCTCCTACGAGCAGTACTTC.

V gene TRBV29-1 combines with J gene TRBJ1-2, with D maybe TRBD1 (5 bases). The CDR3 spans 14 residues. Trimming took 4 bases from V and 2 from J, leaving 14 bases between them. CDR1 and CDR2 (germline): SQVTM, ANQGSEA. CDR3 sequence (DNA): TGCAGCGTTGCGGGGGGACTGGCGAACTATGGCTACACCTTC. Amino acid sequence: CSVAGGLANYGYTF.

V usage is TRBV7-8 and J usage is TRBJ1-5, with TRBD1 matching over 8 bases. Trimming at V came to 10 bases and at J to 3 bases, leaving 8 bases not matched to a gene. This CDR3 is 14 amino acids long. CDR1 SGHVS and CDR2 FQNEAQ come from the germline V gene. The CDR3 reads CATMTGANNQPQHF. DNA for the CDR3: TGTGCCACTATGACAGGGGCCAACAATCAGCCCCAGCATTTT. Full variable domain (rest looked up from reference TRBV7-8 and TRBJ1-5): GAGVSQSPRYKVAKRGQDVALRCDPISGHVSLFWYQQALGQGPEFLTYFQNEAQLDKSGLPSDRFFAERPEGSVSTLKIQRTQQEDSAVYLCATMTGANNQPQHFGDGTRLSIL.